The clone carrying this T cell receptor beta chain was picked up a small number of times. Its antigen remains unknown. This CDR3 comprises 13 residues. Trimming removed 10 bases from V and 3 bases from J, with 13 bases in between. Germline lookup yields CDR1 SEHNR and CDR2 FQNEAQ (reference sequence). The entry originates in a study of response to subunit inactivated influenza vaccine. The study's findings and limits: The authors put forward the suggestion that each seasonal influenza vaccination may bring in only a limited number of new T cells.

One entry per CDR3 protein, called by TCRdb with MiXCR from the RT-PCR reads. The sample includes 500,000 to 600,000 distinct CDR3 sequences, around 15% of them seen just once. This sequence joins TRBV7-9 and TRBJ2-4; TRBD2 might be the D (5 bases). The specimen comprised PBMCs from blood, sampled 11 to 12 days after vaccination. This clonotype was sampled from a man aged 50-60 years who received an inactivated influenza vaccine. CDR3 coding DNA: TGTGCCACCATCGGCCGGGGCAAAAACATTCAGTACTTC. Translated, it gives CATIGRGKNIQYF.